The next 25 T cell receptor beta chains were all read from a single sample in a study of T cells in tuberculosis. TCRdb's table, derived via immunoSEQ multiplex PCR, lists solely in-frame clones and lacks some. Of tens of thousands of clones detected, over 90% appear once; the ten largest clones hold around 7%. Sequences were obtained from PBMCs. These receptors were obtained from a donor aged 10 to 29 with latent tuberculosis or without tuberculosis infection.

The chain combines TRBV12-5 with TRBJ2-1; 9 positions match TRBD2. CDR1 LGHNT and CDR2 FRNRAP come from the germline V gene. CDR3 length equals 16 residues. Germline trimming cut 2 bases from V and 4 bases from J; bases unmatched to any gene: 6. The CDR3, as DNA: TGTGCTAGTGGTTTGACGGCTAGCGGGATATACAATGAGCAGTTCTTC. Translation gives CASGLTASGIYNEQFF.

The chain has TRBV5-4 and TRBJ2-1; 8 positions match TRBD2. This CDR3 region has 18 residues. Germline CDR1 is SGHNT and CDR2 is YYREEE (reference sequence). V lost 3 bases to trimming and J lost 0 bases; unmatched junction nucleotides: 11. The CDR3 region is CASSSKSGGLSSYNEQFF. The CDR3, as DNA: TGTGCCAGCAGCTCGAAAAGCGGGGGCCTTAGCTCCTACAATGAGCAGTTCTTC.

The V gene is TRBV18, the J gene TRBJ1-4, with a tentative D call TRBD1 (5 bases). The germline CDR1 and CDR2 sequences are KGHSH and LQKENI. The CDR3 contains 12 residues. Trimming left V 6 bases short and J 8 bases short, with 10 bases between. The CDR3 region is CASSPKGEKLFF. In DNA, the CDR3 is TGTGCCAGCTCCCCTAAGGGGGAAAAACTGTTTTTT.

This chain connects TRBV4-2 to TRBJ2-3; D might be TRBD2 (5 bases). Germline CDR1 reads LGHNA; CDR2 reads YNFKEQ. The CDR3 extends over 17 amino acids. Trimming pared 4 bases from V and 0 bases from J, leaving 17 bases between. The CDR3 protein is CASSLTPPGSSTDTQYF. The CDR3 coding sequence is TGTGCCAGCAGCCTTACCCCCCCGGGGTCTAGCACAGATACGCAGTATTTT.

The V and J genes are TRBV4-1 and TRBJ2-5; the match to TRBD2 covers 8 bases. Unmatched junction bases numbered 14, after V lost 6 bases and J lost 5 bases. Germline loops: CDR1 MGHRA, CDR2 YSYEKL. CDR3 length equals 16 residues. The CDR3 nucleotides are TGCGCCAGCAGTCGCCTTCTAGCGGGTATTAGGGAGACCCAGTACTTC. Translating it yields CASSRLLAGIRETQYF.

The CDR3 reads CASSFVDTGELFF. The CDR3 DNA reads TGTGCCAGCAGCTTTGTAGACACCGGGGAGCTGTTTTTT. The chain has TRBV11-2 and TRBJ2-2; D remains ambiguous. Germline CDR1 and CDR2: SGHAT and FQNNGV. This CDR3 is 13 amino acids long. Between the trimmed V and J ends, which lost 3 bases and 3 bases, there was a span of 5 bases.

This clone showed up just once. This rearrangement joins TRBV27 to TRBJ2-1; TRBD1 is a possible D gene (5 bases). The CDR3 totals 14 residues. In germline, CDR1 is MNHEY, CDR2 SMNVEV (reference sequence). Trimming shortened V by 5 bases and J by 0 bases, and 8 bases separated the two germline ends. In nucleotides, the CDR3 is TGTGCCAGCAGTGCCGGACACTCCTACAATGAGCAGTTCTTC. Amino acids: CASSAGHSYNEQFF.

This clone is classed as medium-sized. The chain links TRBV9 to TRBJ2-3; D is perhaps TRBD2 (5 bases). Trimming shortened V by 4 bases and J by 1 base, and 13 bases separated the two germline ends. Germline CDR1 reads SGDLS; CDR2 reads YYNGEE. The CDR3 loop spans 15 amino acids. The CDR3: CASSFGHGGTDTQYF. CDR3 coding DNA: TGTGCCAGCAGCTTTGGCCACGGGGGCACAGATACGCAGTATTTT.

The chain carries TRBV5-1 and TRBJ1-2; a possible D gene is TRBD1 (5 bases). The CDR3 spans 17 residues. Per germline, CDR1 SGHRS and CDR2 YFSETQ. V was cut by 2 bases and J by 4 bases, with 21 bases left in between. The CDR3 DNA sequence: TGCGCCAGCAGCTTTGGGGCCGCCTACGGCACCTTCTATGGCTACACCTTC. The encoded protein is CASSFGAAYGTFYGYTF. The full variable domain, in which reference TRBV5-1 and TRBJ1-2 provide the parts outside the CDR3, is KAGVTQTPRYLIKTRGQQVTLSCSPISGHRSVSWYQQTPGQGLQFLFEYFSETQRNKGNFPGRFSGRQFSNSRSEMNVSTLELGDSALYLCASSFGAAYGTFYGYTFGSGTRLTVV.

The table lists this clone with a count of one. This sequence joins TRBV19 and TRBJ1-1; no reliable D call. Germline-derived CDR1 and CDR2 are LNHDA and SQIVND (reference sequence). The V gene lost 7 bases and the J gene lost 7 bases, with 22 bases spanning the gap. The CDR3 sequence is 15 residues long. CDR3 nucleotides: TGTGCCAGTAAAGTCGGGGTCAGGTTTAATAGTGAAGCTTTCTTT. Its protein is CASKVGVRFNSEAFF.

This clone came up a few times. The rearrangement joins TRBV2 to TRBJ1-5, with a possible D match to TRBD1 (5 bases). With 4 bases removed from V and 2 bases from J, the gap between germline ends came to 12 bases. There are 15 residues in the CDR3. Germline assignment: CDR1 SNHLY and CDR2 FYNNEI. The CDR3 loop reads CASSGPGMGNQPQHF. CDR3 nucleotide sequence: TGTGCCAGCAGTGGCCCAGGGATGGGCAATCAGCCCCAGCATTTT.

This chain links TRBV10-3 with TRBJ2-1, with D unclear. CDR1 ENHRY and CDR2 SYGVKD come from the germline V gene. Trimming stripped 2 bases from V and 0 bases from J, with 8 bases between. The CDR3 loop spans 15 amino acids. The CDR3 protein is CAISEAMSSYNEQFF. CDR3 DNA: TGTGCCATCAGTGAGGCCATGAGCTCCTACAATGAGCAGTTCTTC.

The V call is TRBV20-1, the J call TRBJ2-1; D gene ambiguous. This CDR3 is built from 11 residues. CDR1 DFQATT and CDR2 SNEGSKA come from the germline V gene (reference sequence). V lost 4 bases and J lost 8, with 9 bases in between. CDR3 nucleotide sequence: TGCAGTGCTATCCTGGAGTATGAGCAGTTCTTC. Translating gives CSAILEYEQFF.

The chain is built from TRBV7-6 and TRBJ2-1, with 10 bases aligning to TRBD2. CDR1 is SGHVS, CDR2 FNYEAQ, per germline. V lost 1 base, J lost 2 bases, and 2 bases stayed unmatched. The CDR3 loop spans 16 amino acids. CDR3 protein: CASSLEREGTYNEQFF. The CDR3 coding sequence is TGTGCCAGCAGCTTAGAGCGGGAGGGCACCTACAATGAGCAGTTCTTC.

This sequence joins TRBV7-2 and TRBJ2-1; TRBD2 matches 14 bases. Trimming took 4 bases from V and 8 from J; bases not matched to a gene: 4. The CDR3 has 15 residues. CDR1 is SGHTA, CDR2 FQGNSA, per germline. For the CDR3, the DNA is TGTGCCAGCAGCTGGACTAGCGGGAGGTTGGATGAGCAGTTCTTC. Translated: CASSWTSGRLDEQFF.

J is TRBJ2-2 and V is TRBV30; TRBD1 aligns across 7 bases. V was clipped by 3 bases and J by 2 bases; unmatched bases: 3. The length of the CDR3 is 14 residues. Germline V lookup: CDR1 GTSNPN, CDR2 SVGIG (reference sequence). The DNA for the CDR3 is TGTGCCTGGAGAGAGGGGGCAAACACCGGGGAGCTGTTTTTT. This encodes CAWREGANTGELFF. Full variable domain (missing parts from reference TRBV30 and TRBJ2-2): SQTIHQWPATLVQPVGSPLSLECTVEGTSNPNLYWYRQAAGRGLQLLFYSVGIGQISSEVPQNLSASRPQDRQFILSSKKLLLSDSGFYLCAWREGANTGELFFGEGSRLTVL.

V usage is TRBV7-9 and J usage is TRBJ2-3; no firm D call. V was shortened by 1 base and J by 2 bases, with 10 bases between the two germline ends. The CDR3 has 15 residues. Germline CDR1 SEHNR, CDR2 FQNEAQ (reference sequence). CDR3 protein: CASSLGTHNTDTQYF. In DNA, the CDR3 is TGTGCCAGCAGCTTAGGTACTCATAACACAGATACGCAGTATTTT.

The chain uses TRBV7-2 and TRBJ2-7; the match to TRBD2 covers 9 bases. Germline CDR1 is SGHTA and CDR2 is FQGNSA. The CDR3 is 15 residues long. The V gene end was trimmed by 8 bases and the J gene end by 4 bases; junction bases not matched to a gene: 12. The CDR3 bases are TGTGCCAGCGCCCCCGGGGGGAGCGGGAGGTACGAGCAGTACTTC. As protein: CASAPGGSGRYEQYF. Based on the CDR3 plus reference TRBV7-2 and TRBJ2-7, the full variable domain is GAGVSQSPSNKVTEKGKDVELRCDPISGHTALYWYRQSLGQGLEFLIYFQGNSAPDKSGLPSDRFSAERTGGSVSTLTIQRTQQEDSAVYLCASAPGGSGRYEQYFGPGTRLTVT.

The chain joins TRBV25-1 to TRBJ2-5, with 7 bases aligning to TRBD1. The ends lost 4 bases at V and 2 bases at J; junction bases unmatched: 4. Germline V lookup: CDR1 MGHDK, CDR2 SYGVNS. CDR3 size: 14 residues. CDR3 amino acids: CASSAWDSQETQYF. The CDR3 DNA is TGTGCCAGCAGTGCCTGGGACAGTCAAGAGACCCAGTACTTC.

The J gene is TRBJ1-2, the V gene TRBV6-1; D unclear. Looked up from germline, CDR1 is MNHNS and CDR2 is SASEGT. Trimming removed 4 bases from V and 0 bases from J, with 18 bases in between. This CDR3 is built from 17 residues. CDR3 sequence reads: CASSGSGLISTNYGYTF. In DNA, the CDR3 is TGTGCCAGCAGTGGGAGTGGTTTAATATCTACTAACTATGGCTACACCTTC.

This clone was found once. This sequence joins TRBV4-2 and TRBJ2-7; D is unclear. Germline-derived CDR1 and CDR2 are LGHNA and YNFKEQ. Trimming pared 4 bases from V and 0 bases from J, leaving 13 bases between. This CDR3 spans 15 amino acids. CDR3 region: CASSLRSQSSYEQYF. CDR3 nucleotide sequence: TGTGCCAGCAGCCTAAGGAGCCAAAGCTCCTACGAGCAGTACTTC.

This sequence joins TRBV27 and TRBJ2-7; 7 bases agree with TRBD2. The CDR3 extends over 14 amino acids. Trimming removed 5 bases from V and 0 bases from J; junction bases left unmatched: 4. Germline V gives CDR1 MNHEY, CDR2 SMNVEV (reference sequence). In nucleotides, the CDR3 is TGTGCCAGCAGTCGATTAGCGGGCTCCTACGAGCAGTACTTC. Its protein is CASSRLAGSYEQYF.

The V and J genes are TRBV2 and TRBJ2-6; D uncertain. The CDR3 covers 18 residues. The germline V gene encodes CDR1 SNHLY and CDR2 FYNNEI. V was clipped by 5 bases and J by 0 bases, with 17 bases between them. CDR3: CASSIEAVRPSGANVLTF. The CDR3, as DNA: TGTGCCAGCAGTATCGAGGCGGTAAGGCCCTCTGGGGCCAACGTCCTGACTTTC.

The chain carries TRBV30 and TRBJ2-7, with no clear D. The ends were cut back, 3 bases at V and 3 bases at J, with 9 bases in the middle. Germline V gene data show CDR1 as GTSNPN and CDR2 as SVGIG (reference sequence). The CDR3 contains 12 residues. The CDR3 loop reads CAWRPLGYEQYF. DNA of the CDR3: TGTGCCTGGAGGCCGCTAGGCTACGAGCAGTACTTC.

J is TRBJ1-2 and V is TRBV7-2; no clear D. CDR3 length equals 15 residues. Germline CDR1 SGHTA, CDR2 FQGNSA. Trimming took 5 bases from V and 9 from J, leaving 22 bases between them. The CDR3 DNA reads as TGTGCCAGCAGCCGCCGGGGATTAGGGCCCCTGAGCTACACCTTC. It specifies CASSRRGLGPLSYTF.